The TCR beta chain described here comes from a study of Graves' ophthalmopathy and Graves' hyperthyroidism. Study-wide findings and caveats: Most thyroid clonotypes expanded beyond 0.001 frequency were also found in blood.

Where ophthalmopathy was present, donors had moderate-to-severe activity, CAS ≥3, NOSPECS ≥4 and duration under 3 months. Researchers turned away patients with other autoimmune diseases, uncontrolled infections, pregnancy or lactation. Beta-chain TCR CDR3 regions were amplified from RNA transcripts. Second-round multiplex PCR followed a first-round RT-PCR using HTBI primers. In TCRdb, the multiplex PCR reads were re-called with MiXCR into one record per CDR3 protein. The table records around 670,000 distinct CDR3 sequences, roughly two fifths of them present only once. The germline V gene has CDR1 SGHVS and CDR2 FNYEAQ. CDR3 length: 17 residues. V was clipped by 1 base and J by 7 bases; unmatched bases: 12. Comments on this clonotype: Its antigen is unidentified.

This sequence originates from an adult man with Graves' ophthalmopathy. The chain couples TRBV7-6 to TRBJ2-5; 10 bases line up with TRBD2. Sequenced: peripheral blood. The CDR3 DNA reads TGTGCCAGCAGCTTAGTGAGGCTAGCGGGGGCCCTCGGGACCCAGTACTTC. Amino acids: CASSLVRLAGALGTQYF.